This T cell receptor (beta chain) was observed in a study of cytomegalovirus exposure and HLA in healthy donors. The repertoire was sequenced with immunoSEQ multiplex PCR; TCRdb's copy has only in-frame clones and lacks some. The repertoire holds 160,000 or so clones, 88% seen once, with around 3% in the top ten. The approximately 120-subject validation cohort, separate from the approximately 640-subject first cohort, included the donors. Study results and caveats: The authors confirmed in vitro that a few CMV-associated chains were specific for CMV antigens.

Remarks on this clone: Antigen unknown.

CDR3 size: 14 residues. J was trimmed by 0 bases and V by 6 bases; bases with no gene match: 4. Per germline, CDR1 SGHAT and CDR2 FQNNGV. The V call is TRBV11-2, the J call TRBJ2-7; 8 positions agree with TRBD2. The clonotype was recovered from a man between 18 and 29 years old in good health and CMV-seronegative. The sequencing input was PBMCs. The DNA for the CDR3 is TGTGCCAGCAGAGAGCGGGAGCGCTCCTACGAGCAGTACTTC. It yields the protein CASRERERSYEQYF.